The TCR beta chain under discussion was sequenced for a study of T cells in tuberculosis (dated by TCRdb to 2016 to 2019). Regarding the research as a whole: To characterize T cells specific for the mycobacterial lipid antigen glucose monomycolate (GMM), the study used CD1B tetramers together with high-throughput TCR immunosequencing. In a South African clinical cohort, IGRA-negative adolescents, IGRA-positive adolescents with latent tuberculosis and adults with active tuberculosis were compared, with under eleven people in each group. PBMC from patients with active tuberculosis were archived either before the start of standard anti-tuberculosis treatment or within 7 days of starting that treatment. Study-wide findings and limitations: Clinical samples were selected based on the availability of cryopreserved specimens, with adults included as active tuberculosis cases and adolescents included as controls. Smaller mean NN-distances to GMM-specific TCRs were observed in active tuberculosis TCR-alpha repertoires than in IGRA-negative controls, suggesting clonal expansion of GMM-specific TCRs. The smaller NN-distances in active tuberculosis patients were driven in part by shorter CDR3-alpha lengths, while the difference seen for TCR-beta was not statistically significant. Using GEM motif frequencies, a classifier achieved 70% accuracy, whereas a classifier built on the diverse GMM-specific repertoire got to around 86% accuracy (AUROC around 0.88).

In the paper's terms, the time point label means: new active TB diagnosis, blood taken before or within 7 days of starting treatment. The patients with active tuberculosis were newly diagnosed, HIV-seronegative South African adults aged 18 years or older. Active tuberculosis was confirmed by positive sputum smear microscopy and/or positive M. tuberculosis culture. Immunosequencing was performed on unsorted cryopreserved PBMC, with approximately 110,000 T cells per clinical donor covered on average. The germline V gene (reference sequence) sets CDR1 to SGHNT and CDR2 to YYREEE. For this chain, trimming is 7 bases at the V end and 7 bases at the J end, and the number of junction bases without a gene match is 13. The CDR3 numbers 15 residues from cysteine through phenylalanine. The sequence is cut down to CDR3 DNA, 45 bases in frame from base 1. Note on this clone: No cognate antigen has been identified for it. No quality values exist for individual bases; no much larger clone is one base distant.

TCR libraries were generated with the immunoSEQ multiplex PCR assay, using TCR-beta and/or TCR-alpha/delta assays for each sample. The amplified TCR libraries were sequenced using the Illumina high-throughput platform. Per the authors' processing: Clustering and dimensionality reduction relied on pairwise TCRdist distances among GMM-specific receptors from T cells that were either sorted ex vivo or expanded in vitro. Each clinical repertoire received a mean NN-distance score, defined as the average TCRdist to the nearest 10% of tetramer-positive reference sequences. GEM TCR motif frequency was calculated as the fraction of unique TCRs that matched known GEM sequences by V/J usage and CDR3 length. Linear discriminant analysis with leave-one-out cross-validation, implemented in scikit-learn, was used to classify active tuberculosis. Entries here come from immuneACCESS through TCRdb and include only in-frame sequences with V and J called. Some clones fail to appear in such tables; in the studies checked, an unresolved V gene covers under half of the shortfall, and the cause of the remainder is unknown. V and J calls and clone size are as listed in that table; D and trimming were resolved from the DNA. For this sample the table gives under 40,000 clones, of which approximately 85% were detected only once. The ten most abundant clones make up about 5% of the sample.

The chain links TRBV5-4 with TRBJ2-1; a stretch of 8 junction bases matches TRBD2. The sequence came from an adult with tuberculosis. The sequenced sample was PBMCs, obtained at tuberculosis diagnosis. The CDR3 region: CASSLYAGLANEQFF. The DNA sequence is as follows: TGTGCCAGCTCCCTTTATGCCGGACTAGCAAATGAGCAGTTCTTC.